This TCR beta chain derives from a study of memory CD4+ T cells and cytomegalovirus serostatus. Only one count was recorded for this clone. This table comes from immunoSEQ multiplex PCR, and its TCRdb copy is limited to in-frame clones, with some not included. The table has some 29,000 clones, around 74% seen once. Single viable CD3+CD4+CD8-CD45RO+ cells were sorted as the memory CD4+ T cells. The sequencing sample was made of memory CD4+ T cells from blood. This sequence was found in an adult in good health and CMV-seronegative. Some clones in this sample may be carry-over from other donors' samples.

This CDR3 is CASSYGGQETQYF. DNA of the CDR3: TGCGCCAGCAGCTACGGGGGCCAAGAGACCCAGTACTTC. The chain recombines TRBV5-1 with TRBJ2-5; weak D call: TRBD2 (6 bases). CDR3 length: 13 amino acids. V was shortened by 3 bases and J by 1 base, with 7 bases between the two germline ends. Germline values: CDR1 SGHRS, CDR2 YFSETQ.